One and the same sample provided the 20 T cell receptor beta chains below, sequenced in a study of blood T cells in healthy people across ages. PCR was performed a second time for roughly 7 to 11 cycles using a sample-barcoded 5' primer and a J-beta primer mix. MiXCR was run by TCRdb on the 5' RACE reads, yielding one entry per CDR3 protein. The sample yields 650,000 to 1,000,000 distinct CDR3 sequences, around 36% seen once. Sample: blood. Source of these receptors: a man aged 18-30 years in good health.

The chain uses TRBV7-8 and TRBJ2-4, with 7 bases matching TRBD1. The germline CDR1 and CDR2 sequences are SGHVS and FQNEAQ. V shed 5 bases and J 1 base; nucleotides not matched to a gene: 5. This CDR3 comprises 15 residues. CDR3 in DNA: TGTGCCAGCAGCAATACAGGGGAGGCCAAAAACATTCAGTACTTC. Translated, it gives CASSNTGEAKNIQYF.

The V call is TRBV12-3 or TRBV12-4, the J call TRBJ1-3; D is perhaps TRBD1 (6 bases). Trimming took off 2 bases at V and 6 bases at J, with 14 bases between the two ends. This CDR3 comprises 15 residues. In DNA form, the CDR3 reads TGTGCCAGCAGTTTACGAACAGGGAATATAAACACCATATATTTT. Its protein is CASSLRTGNINTIYF.

Written as DNA, the CDR3 is TGTGCCATCAGGGATAAGGGGAAATGGGCTTTCTTT. It codes for CAIRDKGKWAFF. The chain uses TRBV10-3 and TRBJ1-1; tentatively, D is TRBD1 (5 bases). Germline CDR1 ENHRY, CDR2 SYGVKD. Trimming cost V 6 bases and J 11 bases, with 16 bases left between them. CDR3 length equals 12 residues.

V and J are TRBV6-2 or TRBV6-3 and TRBJ2-3; 14 bases agree with TRBD2. The CDR3 loop spans 18 amino acids. Germline loops: CDR1 MNHEY, CDR2 SVGEGT. The junction had 12 bases not matched to a gene; V was cut back by 4 bases and J by 6 bases. The CDR3, as DNA: TGTGCCAGCAGTTCCCGACTAGCGGGGGGGGATGTTTCTGATACGCAGTATTTT. Translated: CASSSRLAGGDVSDTQYF.

Note on this clonotype: One junction end does not reproduce the germline sequence, and a read error may be involved. The V gene is TRBV20-1, the J gene TRBJ1-4; possibly TRBD1 for D (6 bases). The length of the CDR3 is 13 residues. Germline loops: CDR1 DFQATT, CDR2 SNEGSKA (reference sequence). Written as DNA, the CDR3 is TGCAGTGCCCCGGGGGCAACTAATCAAAAACTGTTTTTT. As protein: CSAPGATNQKLFF.

The rearrangement links TRBV9 to TRBJ2-7; TRBD2 agrees at 10 bases. The end of the DNA aligns better with TRBJ2-5, so the J call may be wrong. The CDR3 extends over 16 amino acids. Germline V CDR1 and CDR2: SGDLS, YYNGEE. CDR3 DNA: TGTGCCAGCAGCGTAGGGCCTAGCGGGGGCCAAGAGACCCAGTACTTC. Protein sequence: CASSVGPSGGQETQYF.

This clonotype was recorded many times. This sequence joins TRBV12-3 or TRBV12-4 and TRBJ2-5; no definite D call. The length of the CDR3 is 12 residues. Trimming took 0 bases from V and 6 from J, leaving 5 bases between them. The CDR3 here is CASSLARQTQYF. In nucleotides, the CDR3 is TGTGCCAGCAGTTTAGCGCGGCAGACCCAGTACTTC.

This clonotype has only a few counts. V and J are TRBV20-1 and TRBJ2-3; 10 nucleotides align to TRBD2. Losses at the gene ends were 0 bases for V and 7 bases for J; bases not matched to a gene: 10. The length of the CDR3 is 16 residues. Per the germline V gene, CDR1 is DFQATT and CDR2 is SNEGSKA (reference sequence). The CDR3 sequence is CSARDTSGGAGYTQYF. The CDR3 DNA is TGCAGTGCTAGAGATACCAGCGGGGGGGCCGGGTATACGCAGTATTTT.

This clonotype has just a few counts. J is TRBJ1-5 and V is TRBV4-2; TRBD1 matches at 10 bases. The CDR3 is made up of 16 amino acids. V shed 2 bases, J shed 4 bases, and the junction held 5 bases outside the gene matches. Looked up from germline, CDR1 is LGHNA and CDR2 is YNFKEQ. The CDR3 coding sequence is TGTGCCAGCAGCCAAACGGGACAGGGGTATAATCAGCCCCAGCATTTT. Translation gives CASSQTGQGYNQPQHF.

This clonotype has only one observation. The rearrangement uses TRBV7-2 and TRBJ2-7, with 9 bases identical to TRBD1. Trimming cost V 3 bases and J 8 bases; bases outside gene matches: 8. Germline CDR1 and CDR2: SGHTA and FQGNSA. The CDR3 is 14 residues long. The CDR3 protein is CASSFTGGKNKQYF. CDR3 DNA sequence: TGTGCCAGCAGCTTTACAGGGGGCAAGAACAAGCAGTACTTC.

The rearrangement uses TRBV12-3 or TRBV12-4 and TRBJ1-4; no clear D. CDR3 length equals 13 residues. Trimming left V 3 bases short and J 13 bases short, with 15 bases between. The CDR3 spells CASSFVSRALLFF. The CDR3 coding sequence is TGTGCCAGCAGTTTCGTGTCCCGGGCCTTACTGTTTTTT.

This clonotype was seen at least ten times. This chain connects TRBV20-1 to TRBJ1-2; no clear D. This CDR3 contains 11 residues. The germline V gene encodes CDR1 DFQATT and CDR2 SNEGSKA (reference sequence). With 0 bases removed from V and 8 bases from J, the gap between germline ends came to 7 bases. The CDR3: CSARDVPGYTF. The CDR3 nucleotides read TGCAGTGCTAGAGATGTCCCGGGCTACACCTTC.

The J gene is TRBJ2-1, the V gene TRBV13; TRBD1 or TRBD2 may be the D gene (6 bases each). Germline V CDR1 and CDR2: PRHDT, FYEKMQ (reference sequence). This CDR3 has 15 amino acids. The V and J ends lost 5 bases and 3 bases respectively, with 14 bases between them. CDR3 DNA: TGTGCCAGCAGCCTAGATGAGGGGGGCTACAATGAGCAGTTCTTC. Protein product: CASSLDEGGYNEQFF.

This rearrangement joins TRBV7-2 to TRBJ1-3; 8 bases are shared with TRBD1. Germline-derived CDR1 and CDR2 are SGHTA and FQGNSA. The V segment lost 5 bases and the J segment 2 bases; nucleotides outside the gene matches: 5. The CDR3 sequence is 15 residues long. This chain's CDR3 is CASSAQTGAGNTIYF. The DNA of the CDR3 is TGTGCCAGCAGCGCGCAGACAGGGGCTGGAAACACCATATATTTT.

In its sample, this clonotype was seen a few times. V and J are TRBV28 and TRBJ2-7, with D possibly matching TRBD1 (5 bases). V lost 6 bases and J lost 2, with 11 bases in between. The CDR3 has 13 amino acids. From germline, CDR1 is MDHEN and CDR2 SYDVKM. CDR3 loop: CASRRTGPYEQYF. Written as DNA, the CDR3 is TGTGCCAGCAGGCGCACAGGCCCCTACGAGCAGTACTTC.

This clonotype turned up a few times. The chain uses TRBV28 and TRBJ2-1; D ambiguous. CDR1 is MDHEN and CDR2 is SYDVKM in the germline V gene. V was pared by 8 bases and J by 0 bases, with 11 bases between. CDR3 length: 14 amino acids. The CDR3 DNA reads as TGTGCCAGCGGAGCTCTGAGCTCCTACAATGAGCAGTTCTTC. Amino acid sequence: CASGALSSYNEQFF.

The chain recombines TRBV7-7 with TRBJ2-5, with TRBD1 as a possible D gene (5 bases). Between the trimmed V and J ends, which lost 0 bases and 5 bases, there was a span of 13 bases. This CDR3 is built from 15 residues. Germline V gives CDR1 SSHAT, CDR2 FNYEAQ (reference sequence). CDR3 residues: CASSLAGSGRETQYF. CDR3 in DNA: TGTGCCAGCAGCTTAGCGGGGTCAGGGCGGGAGACCCAGTACTTC.

Regarding this clonotype: The junction does not match germline at one end; this may be a read error. V usage is TRBV7-2 and J usage is TRBJ2-1; TRBD1 might be the D (5 bases). This CDR3 has 15 residues. CDR1 is SGHTA and CDR2 is FQGNSA in the germline V gene. The CDR3 nucleotides are TGTGCCAGCAGCCCCCTAGGACAATACTACAATGGGCAGTTCTTC. Encoded protein: CASSPLGQYYNGQFF.

This clonotype turned up a few times. The CDR3 is CASSSGKIPNTEAFF. CDR3 nucleotide sequence: TGCGCCAGCAGTTCGGGCAAGATTCCGAACACTGAAGCTTTCTTT. The chain carries TRBV5-1 and TRBJ1-1; no firm D call. Between the trimmed V and J ends, which lost 5 bases and 1 base, there was a span of 15 bases. The germline CDR1 and CDR2 sequences are SGHRS and YFSETQ. The CDR3 is 15 amino acids.

The chain uses TRBV27 and TRBJ2-1; 9 bases map to TRBD1. The ends lost 6 bases at V and 8 bases at J; junction bases unmatched: 8. CDR1 is MNHEY and CDR2 is SMNVEV in the germline V gene (reference sequence). This CDR3 is 14 amino acids long. CDR3 sequence: CASSLGTGFDEQFF. CDR3 in DNA: TGTGCCAGCAGCCTCGGGACAGGGTTCGATGAGCAGTTCTTC.